A selection of T cell receptor beta chains follows, all from one sample in a study of blood T cell repertoires in COVID-19. The method was immunoSEQ multiplex PCR; TCRdb's version includes in-frame clones alone and lacks a portion of them. The table has hundreds of thousands of clones, around nine tenths seen once. The sample comprised PBMCs or T cells enriched from blood (not recorded which). These receptors were collected from a woman aged 45-59 years who had recovered from COVID-19. CDR3s include the opening cysteine and the closing phenylalanine or tryptophan. The order of the fields is D gene, clone size, J gene, V gene, CDR3 protein, CDR3 DNA. D genes are given only for firm matches. Rows may omit the clone size; those that give it use once, few, many or a size class.

D gene: -
clone size: -
J gene: TRBJ2-1
V gene: TRBV15
CDR3 protein: CATSREGPRTSGEQFF
CDR3 DNA: TGTGCCACCAGCAGAGAGGGTCCAAGAACATCGGGGGAGCAGTTCTTC

D gene: TRBD1
clone size: -
J gene: TRBJ1-1
V gene: TRBV28
CDR3 protein: CASGTGRGAFF
CDR3 DNA: TGTGCCAGCGGGACAGGACGGGGAGCTTTCTTT

D gene: TRBD1
clone size: -
J gene: TRBJ1-6
V gene: TRBV11-3
CDR3 protein: CANNYGEDRDRGNSPLHF
CDR3 DNA: TGTGCCAACAACTACGGGGAAGACCGGGACAGGGGTAATTCACCCCTCCACTTT

D gene: -
clone size: -
J gene: TRBJ1-1
V gene: TRBV5-1
CDR3 protein: CASSLAGGQRTEAFF
CDR3 DNA: TGCGCCAGCAGCTTGGCGGGGGGGCAGCGGACTGAAGCTTTCTTT

D gene: -
clone size: -
J gene: TRBJ2-7
V gene: TRBV3-1/TRBV3-2
CDR3 protein: CASSPLPSNGSRTYEQYF
CDR3 DNA: TGTGCCAGCAGCCCCTTACCCTCCAACGGGAGTAGGACCTACGAGCAGTACTTC

D gene: -
clone size: -
J gene: TRBJ1-6
V gene: TRBV6-5
CDR3 protein: CASSYGGTNSPLHF
CDR3 DNA: TGTGCCAGCAGTTACGGCGGGACGAATTCACCCCTCCACTTT

D gene: -
clone size: -
J gene: TRBJ2-7
V gene: TRBV14
CDR3 protein: CASSKTAGSYEQYF
CDR3 DNA: TGTGCCAGCAGTAAAACCGCCGGCTCCTACGAGCAGTACTTC

D gene: TRBD2
clone size: -
J gene: TRBJ2-3
V gene: TRBV29-1
CDR3 protein: CSVDRLLATDTQYF
CDR3 DNA: TGCAGCGTTGATCGGTTACTAGCGACAGATACGCAGTATTTT

D gene: -
clone size: -
J gene: TRBJ2-5
V gene: TRBV7-3
CDR3 protein: CASSFQGGMETQYF
CDR3 DNA: TGTGCCAGCAGCTTTCAGGGAGGAATGGAGACCCAGTACTTC

D gene: -
clone size: -
J gene: TRBJ1-5
V gene: TRBV19
CDR3 protein: CASSRQGISNQPQHF
CDR3 DNA: TGTGCCAGTAGTAGGCAGGGGATTAGCAATCAGCCCCAGCATTTT

D gene: TRBD1
clone size: -
J gene: TRBJ1-2
V gene: TRBV12-3/TRBV12-4
CDR3 protein: CASSAGQGYGYTF
CDR3 DNA: TGTGCCAGCAGTGCCGGACAGGGGTATGGCTACACCTTC

D gene: TRBD1
clone size: -
J gene: TRBJ2-7
V gene: TRBV5-1
CDR3 protein: CASSPSGTGAYEQYF
CDR3 DNA: TGCGCCAGCAGCCCATCCGGGACAGGGGCCTACGAGCAGTACTTC

D gene: TRBD1
clone size: -
J gene: TRBJ2-3
V gene: TRBV3-1/TRBV3-2
CDR3 protein: CASSQGTGGTDTQYF
CDR3 DNA: TGTGCCAGCAGCCAAGGGACAGGGGGGACAGATACGCAGTATTTT

D gene: -
clone size: -
J gene: TRBJ1-1
V gene: TRBV11-3
CDR3 protein: CASSQTGQSNTEAFF
CDR3 DNA: TGTGCCAGCAGCCAAACGGGACAATCGAACACTGAAGCTTTCTTT

D gene: TRBD1
clone size: -
J gene: TRBJ1-1
V gene: TRBV30
CDR3 protein: CAWAQGAGAFF
CDR3 DNA: TGTGCCTGGGCACAGGGGGCAGGAGCTTTCTTT

D gene: TRBD1
clone size: -
J gene: TRBJ1-5
V gene: TRBV19
CDR3 protein: CASRTGFGNQPQHF
CDR3 DNA: TGTGCCAGTAGGACAGGGTTTGGGAATCAGCCCCAGCATTTT

D gene: -
clone size: -
J gene: TRBJ1-5
V gene: TRBV7-8
CDR3 protein: CASSLSGRSYQPQHF
CDR3 DNA: TGTGCCAGCAGCTTATCCGGGAGGTCGTATCAGCCCCAGCATTTT

D gene: -
clone size: -
J gene: TRBJ1-1
V gene: TRBV28
CDR3 protein: CASTRVYSEAFF
CDR3 DNA: TGTGCCAGCACCAGGGTCTATTCGGAAGCTTTCTTT

D gene: -
clone size: few
J gene: TRBJ2-5
V gene: TRBV7-9
CDR3 protein: CASSLGGGSFAETQYF
CDR3 DNA: TGTGCCAGCAGCTTAGGGGGTGGGAGTTTTGCGGAGACCCAGTACTTC

D gene: -
clone size: few
J gene: TRBJ1-5
V gene: TRBV4-1
CDR3 protein: CASSHYDRSPNQPQHF
CDR3 DNA: TGCGCCAGCAGCCACTACGACAGGAGTCCCAATCAGCCCCAGCATTTT

D gene: -
clone size: -
J gene: TRBJ1-3
V gene: TRBV2
CDR3 protein: CASSEGWGHSGNTIYF
CDR3 DNA: TGTGCCAGCAGTGAGGGTTGGGGGCACTCTGGAAACACCATATATTTT

D gene: TRBD2
clone size: -
J gene: TRBJ2-7
V gene: TRBV27
CDR3 protein: CASSLYISGTNSYEQYF
CDR3 DNA: TGTGCCAGCAGTTTATATATCTCCGGGACTAACTCCTACGAGCAGTACTTC

D gene: TRBD1
clone size: -
J gene: TRBJ1-2
V gene: TRBV3-1/TRBV3-2
CDR3 protein: CASRNGVQGGYGYTF
CDR3 DNA: TGTGCCAGCAGAAATGGCGTACAGGGGGGCTATGGCTACACCTTC

D gene: TRBD1
clone size: -
J gene: TRBJ1-6
V gene: TRBV28
CDR3 protein: CASSPGTVLISYNSPLHF
CDR3 DNA: TGTGCCAGCAGCCCTGGGACAGTCCTAATCTCCTATAATTCACCCCTCCACTTT

D gene: -
clone size: -
J gene: TRBJ2-3
V gene: TRBV5-4
CDR3 protein: CASSLEPTSNSQDTQYF
CDR3 DNA: TGTGCCAGCAGCTTGGAGCCTACTAGCAACTCGCAAGATACGCAGTATTTT

D gene: TRBD1
clone size: -
J gene: TRBJ1-1
V gene: TRBV19
CDR3 protein: CASSIQRTGEVLGLAFF
CDR3 DNA: TGTGCCAGTAGTATTCAGCGGACAGGGGAGGTATTGGGATTGGCTTTCTTT

D gene: -
clone size: -
J gene: TRBJ1-6
V gene: TRBV18
CDR3 protein: CASSPPVRGNNSPLHF
CDR3 DNA: TGTGCCAGCTCACCACCGGTCAGGGGAAATAATTCACCCCTCCACTTT

D gene: TRBD2
clone size: -
J gene: TRBJ2-7
V gene: TRBV7-8
CDR3 protein: CASSPPRASGRYEQYF
CDR3 DNA: TGTGCCAGCAGCCCCCCCAGGGCTAGCGGGAGATACGAGCAGTACTTC

D gene: TRBD1
clone size: -
J gene: TRBJ1-3
V gene: TRBV9
CDR3 protein: CASSETGRYENTIYF
CDR3 DNA: TGTGCCAGCAGCGAGACAGGGAGGTACGAAAACACCATATATTTT

D gene: -
clone size: once
J gene: TRBJ1-1
V gene: TRBV7-8
CDR3 protein: CASSLATGRGPLGAFF
CDR3 DNA: TGTGCCAGCAGCTTAGCGACCGGCAGGGGACCTCTGGGAGCTTTCTTT

D gene: -
clone size: -
J gene: TRBJ1-4
V gene: TRBV28
CDR3 protein: CASKLSGEKLFF
CDR3 DNA: TGTGCCAGCAAACTGTCCGGTGAAAAACTGTTTTTT

D gene: -
clone size: -
J gene: TRBJ2-3
V gene: TRBV24-1
CDR3 protein: CATSDFLDGVKAQYF
CDR3 DNA: TGTGCCACCAGTGATTTCTTGGACGGGGTAAAGGCGCAGTATTTT

D gene: TRBD1
clone size: once
J gene: TRBJ1-1
V gene: TRBV19
CDR3 protein: CASSIATGQGSITNTEAFF
CDR3 DNA: TGTGCCAGTAGTATTGCCACGGGACAGGGATCGATCACGAACACTGAAGCTTTCTTT